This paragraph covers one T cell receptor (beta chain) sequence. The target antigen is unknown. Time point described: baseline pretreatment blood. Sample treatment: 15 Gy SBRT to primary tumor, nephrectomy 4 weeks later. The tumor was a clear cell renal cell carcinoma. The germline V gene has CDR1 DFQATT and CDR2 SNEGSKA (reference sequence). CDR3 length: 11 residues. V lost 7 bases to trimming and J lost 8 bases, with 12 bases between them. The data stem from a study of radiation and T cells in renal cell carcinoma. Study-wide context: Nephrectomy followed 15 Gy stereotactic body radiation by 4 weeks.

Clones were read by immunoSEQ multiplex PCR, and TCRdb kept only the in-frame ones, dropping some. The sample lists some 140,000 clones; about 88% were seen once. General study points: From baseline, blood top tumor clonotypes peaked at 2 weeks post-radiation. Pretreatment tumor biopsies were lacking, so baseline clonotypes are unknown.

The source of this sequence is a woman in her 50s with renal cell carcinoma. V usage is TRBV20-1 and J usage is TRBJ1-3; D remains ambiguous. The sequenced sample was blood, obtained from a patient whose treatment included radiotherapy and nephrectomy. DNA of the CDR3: TGCAGTGTGGTTGGCGTCGACACCATATATTTT. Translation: CSVVGVDTIYF.